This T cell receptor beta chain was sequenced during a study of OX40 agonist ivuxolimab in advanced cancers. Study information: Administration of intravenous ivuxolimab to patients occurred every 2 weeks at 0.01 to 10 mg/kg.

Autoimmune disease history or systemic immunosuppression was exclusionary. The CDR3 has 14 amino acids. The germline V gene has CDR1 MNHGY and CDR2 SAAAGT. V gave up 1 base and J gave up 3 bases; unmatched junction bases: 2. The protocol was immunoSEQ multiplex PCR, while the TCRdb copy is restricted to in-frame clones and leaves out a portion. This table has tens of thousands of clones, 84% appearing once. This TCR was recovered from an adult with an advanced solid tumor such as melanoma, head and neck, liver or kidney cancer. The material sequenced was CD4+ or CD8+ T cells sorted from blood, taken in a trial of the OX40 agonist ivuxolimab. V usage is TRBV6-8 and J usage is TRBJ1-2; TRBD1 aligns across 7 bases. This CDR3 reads CASSYWDSYYGYTF. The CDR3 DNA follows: TGTGCCAGCAGTTACTGGGACAGTTACTATGGCTACACCTTC.